The entry below gives a single T cell receptor beta chain sequence along with its context. Profiling relied on immunoSEQ multiplex PCR, and the TCRdb table lists in-frame clones only, not all of them. This sample has about 160,000 clones; about 92% occur once, and the top ten carry roughly 4.5%. These data originate in a study of T cell responses to AZD1222 COVID-19 vaccine. Germline V gives CDR1 SGHTA, CDR2 FQGNSA. The ends were cut back, 1 base at V and 1 base at J, with 7 bases in the middle. This CDR3 region has 14 residues. This specimen was peripheral blood, taken on day 0 of MenACWY control vaccination. This TCR derives from an adult in good health. This chain joins TRBV7-2 and TRBJ1-2; D not resolved. This CDR3 is CASSLGIGNYGYTF. The CDR3 region has the DNA TGTGCCAGCAGCTTAGGAATTGGTAACTATGGCTACACCTTC.